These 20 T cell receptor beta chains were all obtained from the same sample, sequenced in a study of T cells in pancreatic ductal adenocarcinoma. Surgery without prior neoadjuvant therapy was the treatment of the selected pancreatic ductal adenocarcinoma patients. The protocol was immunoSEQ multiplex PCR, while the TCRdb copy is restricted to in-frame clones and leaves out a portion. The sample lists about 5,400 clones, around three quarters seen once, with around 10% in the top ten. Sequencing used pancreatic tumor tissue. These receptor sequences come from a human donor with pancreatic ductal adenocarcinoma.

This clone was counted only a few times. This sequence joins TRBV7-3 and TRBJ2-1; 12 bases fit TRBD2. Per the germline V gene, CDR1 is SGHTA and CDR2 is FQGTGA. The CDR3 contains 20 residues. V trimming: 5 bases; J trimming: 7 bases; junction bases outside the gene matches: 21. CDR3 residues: CASSPMGLAGPRGVMNEQFF. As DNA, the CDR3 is TGTGCCAGCAGCCCAATGGGACTAGCGGGCCCAAGGGGAGTTATGAATGAGCAGTTCTTC.

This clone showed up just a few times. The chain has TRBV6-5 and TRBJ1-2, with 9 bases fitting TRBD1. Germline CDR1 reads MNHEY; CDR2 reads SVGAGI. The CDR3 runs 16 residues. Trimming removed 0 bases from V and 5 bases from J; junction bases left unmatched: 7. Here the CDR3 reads CASSYSTTGTGYGYTF. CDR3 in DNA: TGTGCCAGCAGTTACTCGACTACCGGGACAGGGTATGGCTACACCTTC.

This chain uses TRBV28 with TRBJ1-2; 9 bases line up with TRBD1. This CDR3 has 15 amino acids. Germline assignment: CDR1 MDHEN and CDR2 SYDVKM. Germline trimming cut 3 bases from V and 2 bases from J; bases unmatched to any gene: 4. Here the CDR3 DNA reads TGTGCCAGCAGTTTTTTGGGACAGGGCAACTATGGCTACACCTTC. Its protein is CASSFLGQGNYGYTF.

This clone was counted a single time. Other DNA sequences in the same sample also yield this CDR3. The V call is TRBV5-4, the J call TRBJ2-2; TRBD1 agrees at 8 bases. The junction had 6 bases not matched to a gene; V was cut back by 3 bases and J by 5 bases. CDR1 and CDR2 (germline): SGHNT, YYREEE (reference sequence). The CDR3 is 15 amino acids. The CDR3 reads CASSSGTGGTGELFF. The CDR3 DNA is TGTGCCAGCAGCTCCGGGACAGGTGGTACCGGGGAGCTGTTTTTT.

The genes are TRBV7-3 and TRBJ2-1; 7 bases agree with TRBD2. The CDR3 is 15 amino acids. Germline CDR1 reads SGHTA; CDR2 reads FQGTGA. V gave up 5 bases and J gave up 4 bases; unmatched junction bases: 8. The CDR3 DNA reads TGTGCCAGCAGCCTTATAGCGGGTGCTTACAATGAGCAGTTCTTC. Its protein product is CASSLIAGAYNEQFF.

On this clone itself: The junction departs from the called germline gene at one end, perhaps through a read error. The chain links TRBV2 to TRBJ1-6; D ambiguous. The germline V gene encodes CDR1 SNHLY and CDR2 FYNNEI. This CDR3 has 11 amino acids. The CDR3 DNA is TGTGCCAGCAGTGAAGGGCCTTACCCCTACTTT. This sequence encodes CASSEGPYPYF.

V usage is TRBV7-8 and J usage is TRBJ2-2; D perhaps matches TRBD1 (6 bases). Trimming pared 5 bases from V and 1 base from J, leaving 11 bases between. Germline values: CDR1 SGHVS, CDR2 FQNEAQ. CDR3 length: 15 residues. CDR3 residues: CASSVTGMNTGELFF. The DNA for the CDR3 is TGTGCCAGCAGCGTTACAGGGATGAACACCGGGGAGCTGTTTTTT.

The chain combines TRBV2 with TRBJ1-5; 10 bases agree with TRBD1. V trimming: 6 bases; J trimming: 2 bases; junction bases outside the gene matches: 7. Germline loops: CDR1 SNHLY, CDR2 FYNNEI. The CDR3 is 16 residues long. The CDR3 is CASRDQTGGGNQPQHF. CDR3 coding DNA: TGTGCCAGCAGGGACCAGACAGGGGGCGGCAATCAGCCCCAGCATTTT.

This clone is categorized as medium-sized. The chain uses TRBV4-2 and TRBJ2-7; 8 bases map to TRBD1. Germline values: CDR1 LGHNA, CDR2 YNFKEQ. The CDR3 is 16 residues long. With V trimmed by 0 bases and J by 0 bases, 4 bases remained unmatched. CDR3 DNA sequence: TGTGCCAGCAGCCAAGAATCGGGACAGGTCTCCTACGAGCAGTACTTC. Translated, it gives CASSQESGQVSYEQYF.

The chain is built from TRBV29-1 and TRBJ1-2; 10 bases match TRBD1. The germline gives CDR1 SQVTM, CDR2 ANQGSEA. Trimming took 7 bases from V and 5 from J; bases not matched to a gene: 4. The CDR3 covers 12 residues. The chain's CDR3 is CSAGDRGYGYTF. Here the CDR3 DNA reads TGCAGCGCCGGGGACAGGGGTTATGGCTACACCTTC.

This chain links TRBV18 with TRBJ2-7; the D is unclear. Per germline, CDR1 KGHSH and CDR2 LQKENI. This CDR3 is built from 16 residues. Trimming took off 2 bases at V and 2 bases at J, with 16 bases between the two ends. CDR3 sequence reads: CASSPKLLDSTYEQYF. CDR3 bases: TGTGCCAGCTCACCAAAGCTCCTCGACTCGACCTACGAGCAGTACTTC.

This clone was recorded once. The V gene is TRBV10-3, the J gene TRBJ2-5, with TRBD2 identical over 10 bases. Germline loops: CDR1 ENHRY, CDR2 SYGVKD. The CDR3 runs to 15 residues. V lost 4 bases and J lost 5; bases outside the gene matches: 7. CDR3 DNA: TGTGCCATCAGTGTCAGCGGGGGGGCCGGTGAGACCCAGTACTTC. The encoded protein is CAISVSGGAGETQYF.

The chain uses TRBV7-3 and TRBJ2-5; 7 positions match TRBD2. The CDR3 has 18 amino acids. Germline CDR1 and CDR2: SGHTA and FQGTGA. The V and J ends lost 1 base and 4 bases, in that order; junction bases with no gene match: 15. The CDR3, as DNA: TGTGCCAGCAGCTTAAGGGGAGGGACTATGAATAGGGGAGAGACCCAGTACTTC. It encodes CASSLRGGTMNRGETQYF.

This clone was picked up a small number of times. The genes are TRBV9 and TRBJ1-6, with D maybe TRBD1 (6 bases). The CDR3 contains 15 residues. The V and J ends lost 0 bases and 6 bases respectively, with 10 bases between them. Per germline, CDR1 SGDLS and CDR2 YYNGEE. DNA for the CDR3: TGTGCCAGCAGCGTAGTAGGGGGGGTTAATTCACCCCTCCACTTT. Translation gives CASSVVGGVNSPLHF.

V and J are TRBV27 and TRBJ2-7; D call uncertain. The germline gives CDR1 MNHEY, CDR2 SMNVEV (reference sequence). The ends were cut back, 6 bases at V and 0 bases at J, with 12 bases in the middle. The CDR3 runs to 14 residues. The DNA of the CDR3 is TGTGCCAGCAGGCTCATGGGCAGCTCCTACGAGCAGTACTTC. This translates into CASRLMGSSYEQYF.

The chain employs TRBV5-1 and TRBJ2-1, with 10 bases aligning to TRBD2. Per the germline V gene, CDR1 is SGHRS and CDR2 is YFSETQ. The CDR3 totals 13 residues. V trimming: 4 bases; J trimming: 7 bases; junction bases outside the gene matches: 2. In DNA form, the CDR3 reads TGCGCCAGCAGCCTGGGACTAGCGAATGAGCAGTTCTTC. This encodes CASSLGLANEQFF. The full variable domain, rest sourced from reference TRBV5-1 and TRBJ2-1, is KAGVTQTPRYLIKTRGQQVTLSCSPISGHRSVSWYQQTPGQGLQFLFEYFSETQRNKGNFPGRFSGRQFSNSRSEMNVSTLELGDSALYLCASSLGLANEQFFGPGTRLTVL.

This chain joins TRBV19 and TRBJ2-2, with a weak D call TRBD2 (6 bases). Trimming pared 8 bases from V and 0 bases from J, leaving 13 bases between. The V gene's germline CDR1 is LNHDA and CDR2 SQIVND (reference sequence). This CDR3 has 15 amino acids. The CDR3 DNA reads TGTGCCAGTGGTCGGGGGTACGCGAACACCGGGGAGCTGTTTTTT. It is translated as CASGRGYANTGELFF.

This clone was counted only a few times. The CDR3: CASSQEVGGPAFYEQYF. In DNA form, the CDR3 reads TGCGCCAGCAGCCAAGAAGTCGGGGGGCCAGCCTTCTACGAGCAGTACTTC. The chain employs TRBV4-3 and TRBJ2-7; possibly TRBD2 for D (7 bases). V gave up 0 bases and J gave up 3 bases, with 18 bases separating them. The CDR3 covers 17 residues. Germline CDR1 and CDR2: LGHNA and YSLEER.

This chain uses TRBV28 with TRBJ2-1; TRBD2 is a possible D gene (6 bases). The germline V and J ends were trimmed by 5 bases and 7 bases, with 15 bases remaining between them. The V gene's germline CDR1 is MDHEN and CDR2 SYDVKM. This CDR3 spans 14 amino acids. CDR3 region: CASSPHGGVNEQFF. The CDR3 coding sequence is TGTGCCAGCAGTCCCCACGGCGGGGTTAATGAGCAGTTCTTC. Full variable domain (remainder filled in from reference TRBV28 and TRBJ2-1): DVKVTQSSRYLVKRTGEKVFLECVQDMDHENMFWYRQDPGLGLRLIYFSYDVKMKEKGDIPEGYSVSREKKERFSLILESASTNQTSMYLCASSPHGGVNEQFFGPGTRLTVL.

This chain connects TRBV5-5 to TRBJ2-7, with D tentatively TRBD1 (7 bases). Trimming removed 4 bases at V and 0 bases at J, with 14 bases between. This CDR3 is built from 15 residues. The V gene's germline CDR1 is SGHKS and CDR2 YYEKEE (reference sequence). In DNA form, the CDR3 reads TGTGCCAGCAGCGTGGCGGGGACAGACTCCTACGAGCAGTACTTC. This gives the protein CASSVAGTDSYEQYF.